The present TCR beta chain was sequenced within a study of blood T cell repertoires in COVID-19. Looking at the study overall: Some COVID-19 samples were acute and others convalescent; all came from the United States, Italy and Spain. PBMCs, B-cell-depleted T cells, or T cells provided the cDNA or gDNA that made up the material.

CDR1 and CDR2 (germline): KGHDR, SFDVKD. Germline trimming cut 5 bases from V and 2 bases from J; bases unmatched to any gene: 4. The length of the CDR3 is 14 residues. Assay used: immunoSEQ multiplex PCR; TCRdb lists only in-frame clones, some missing. The sample has 70,000 to 95,000 clones, around four fifths seen once. The chain carries TRBV24-1 and TRBJ1-2; 7 bases map to TRBD1. The clonotype comes from a woman in her 70s with active or convalescent COVID-19. Sequenced sample: peripheral blood. CDR3 DNA sequence: TGTGCCACCAGTGCCCAGGGACAGAACTATGGCTACACCTTC. Residues: CATSAQGQNYGYTF.